This TCR beta chain originates from a study of cytomegalovirus exposure and HLA in healthy donors. With 60 Vbeta and 13 Jbeta primers, the PCR was carried out. The table came from immunoSEQ multiplex PCR; TCRdb's copy has only in-frame clones and leaves some out. The top ten hold around 4.6% of the sample, which has 100,000 to 150,000 clones, 10% to 13% seen once. Remarks on this clone: Its target is not known.

Study observations and caveats: For presence/absence analyses, sequencing depth was assumed to be roughly uniform across donors.

The V segment lost 3 bases and the J segment 5 bases; nucleotides outside the gene matches: 0. Germline lookup yields CDR1 SGHAT and CDR2 FQNNGV. CDR3 length: 13 amino acids. The sequenced sample was PBMCs. The sequence came from a woman between 18 and 30 years old in good health and CMV-seropositive. The V and J genes are TRBV11-2 and TRBJ2-2, with 7 bases aligning to TRBD2. CDR3: CASSLGGTGELFF. The CDR3 bases are TGTGCCAGCAGCTTGGGGGGGACCGGGGAGCTGTTTTTT.